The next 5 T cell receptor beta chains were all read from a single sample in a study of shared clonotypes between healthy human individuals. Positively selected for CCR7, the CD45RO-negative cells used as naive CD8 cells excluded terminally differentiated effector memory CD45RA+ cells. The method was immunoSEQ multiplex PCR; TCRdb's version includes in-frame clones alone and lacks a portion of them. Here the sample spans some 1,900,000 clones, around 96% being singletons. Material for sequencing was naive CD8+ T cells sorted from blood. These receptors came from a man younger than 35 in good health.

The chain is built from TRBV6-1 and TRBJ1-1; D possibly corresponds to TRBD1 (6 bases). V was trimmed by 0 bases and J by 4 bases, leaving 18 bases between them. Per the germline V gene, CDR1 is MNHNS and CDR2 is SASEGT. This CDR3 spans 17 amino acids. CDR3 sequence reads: CASSEAVAGALGTEAFF. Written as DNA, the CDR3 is TGTGCCAGCAGTGAAGCGGTGGCAGGGGCATTAGGCACTGAAGCTTTCTTT.

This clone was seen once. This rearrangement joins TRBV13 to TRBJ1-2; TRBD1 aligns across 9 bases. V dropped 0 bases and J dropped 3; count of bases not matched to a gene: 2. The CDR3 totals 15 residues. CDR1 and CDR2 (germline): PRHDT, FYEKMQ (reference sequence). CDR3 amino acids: CASSLGRDRDYGYTF. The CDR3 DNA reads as TGTGCCAGCAGCTTAGGTAGGGACAGGGACTATGGCTACACCTTC.

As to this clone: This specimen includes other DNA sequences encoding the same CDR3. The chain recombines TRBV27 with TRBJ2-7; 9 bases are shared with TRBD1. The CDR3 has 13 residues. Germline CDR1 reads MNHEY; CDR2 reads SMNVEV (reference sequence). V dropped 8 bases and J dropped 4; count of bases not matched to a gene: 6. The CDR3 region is CASGGTGTYEQYF. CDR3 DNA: TGTGCCAGCGGGGGGACAGGGACGTACGAGCAGTACTTC.

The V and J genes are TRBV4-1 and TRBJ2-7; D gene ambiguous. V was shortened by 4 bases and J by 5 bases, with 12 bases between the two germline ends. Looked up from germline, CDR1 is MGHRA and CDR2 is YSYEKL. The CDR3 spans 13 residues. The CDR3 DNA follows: TGCGCCAGCAGCCCCGGGCCTGCGAACGAGCAGTACTTC. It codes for CASSPGPANEQYF.

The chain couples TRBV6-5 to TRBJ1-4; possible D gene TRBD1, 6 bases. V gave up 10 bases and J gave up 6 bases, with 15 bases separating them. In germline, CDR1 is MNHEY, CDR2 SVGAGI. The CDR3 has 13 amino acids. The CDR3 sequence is CATGQGNDEKLFF. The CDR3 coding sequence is TGTGCCACGGGTCAGGGGAACGATGAAAAACTGTTTTTT.